This T cell receptor (beta chain) was recovered during a study of CXCR3-negative and CXCR3-positive naive CD8 T cells. Per the germline V gene, CDR1 is SQVTM and CDR2 is ANQGSEA. CDR3 length equals 12 residues. Of note for this clonotype: Antigen: not known.

Phenotypically, naive CD8+ T cells corresponded to CD45RO-CCR7+CD27+CD95-. UMI-labeled 5' RACE TRB cDNA libraries were prepared from the cells. TCRdb processed the 5' RACE reads again and assigns one entry to each CDR3 protein, with no DNA. Its listing shows fewer than 90,000 distinct CDR3 sequences. Study-level results: A higher hydrophobicity marked the TRB CDR3s of CXCR3-positive naive cells versus CXCR3-negative naive cells. Naive subsets had comparable surface CD5, so TRB CDR3 properties gauged TCR strength. Memory CD8+ cells had much lower diversity, and both naive subsets had comparably high diversity.

This receptor was taken from a human donor in good health. Some clones in this sample may be carry-over from other donors' samples. This chain links TRBV29-1 with TRBJ2-2; the D call from TCRdb, TRBD1, cannot be confirmed without DNA. The sequencing sample was made of naive CXCR3- CD8+ T cells from blood. As to subset: CD45RO-CCR7+CD27+CD95- naive CD8+ T cells lacking CXCR3 (TNR3-). This CDR3 reads CSGREITGELFF.